This TCR beta chain derives from a study of CXCR3-negative and CXCR3-positive naive CD8 T cells (dated by TCRdb to the late 2010s). Broadly, across the study: In total, 120 million to 150 million TRB reads were obtained, corresponding to roughly 1.5 +/- 0.3 million reads per library. The diversity and physicochemical repertoire analyses included around 10 donors pooled from two independent experiments. TRBV-TRBJ cluster analysis included naive subsets from about 5 donors and memory cells from 3 donors. Study-wide findings and limitations: Surface CD5, linked to self-reactivity in mice, was comparable between naive subsets; TCR interaction strength was therefore also inferred from TRB CDR3 physicochemical properties. Repertoire diversity was comparably high in both naive subsets but much lower in memory CD8+ T cells. TRBV-TRBJ usage was similar between naive CXCR3-negative and CXCR3-positive cells from the same donor, while memory cells showed distinct patterns. TRB CDR3s from CXCR3-positive naive cells showed higher hydrophobicity (lower Kidera factor 4), lower energy, and higher strength and volume indices than CXCR3-negative naive cells. Because CXCR3 expression was partially decreased after cryopreservation, freshly isolated PBMCs were used for most assays.

For each CD8+ T cell subset, flow sorting was done in triplicate, and about 300,000 cells per subset went directly into RLT lysis buffer. To exclude memory contaminants, naive CD8+ T cells were stringently defined as CD45RO-CCR7+CD27+CD95-. Using standard density gradient centrifugation, peripheral blood mononuclear cells were isolated from buffy coats. A FACSAria III was used to flow-sort naive CD8+ T cells into CXCR3-negative and CXCR3-positive populations. Total RNA was extracted from sorted cells with an RNeasy Mini Kit. Regarding this clonotype: Its antigen is not yet known.

These reads were obtained on a NextSeq 550. The Human TCR Profiling Kit (MiLaboratory) was used to make UMI-labeled 5' RACE TRB cDNA libraries. cDNA synthesis used the entire amount of extracted RNA, and PCR amplification then used the entire amount of cDNA produced. Libraries were prepared in parallel using an identical number of PCR cycles. As for the authors' bioinformatics: About 48,000 +/- 9,800 unique UMI-labeled TRB cDNA molecules per library were extracted with MIGEC and MiXCR, with at least two reads per UMI required. On average, each library contained approximately 40,000 +/- 10,000 functional in-frame TRB CDR3 nucleotide clonotypes without stop codons. After downsampling to 5000 UMI-labeled TRB molecules per sample, diversity metrics such as normalized Shannon-Wiener and Chao1 were calculated in VDJtools. VDJtools computed clonotype-size-weighted physicochemical properties of the central five CDR3 residues: interaction energy, strength, volume and Kidera factor 4. The reads went through TCRdb reprocessing, and each CDR3 protein sequence gets one entry with no DNA. Clone size and V and J calls follow TCRdb, not the original study. The table for this sample shows roughly 40,000 distinct CDR3 sequences. The ten largest clones take up 1.6% of the sample.

Looking up the germline V gene (reference sequence) yields CDR1 LNHNV and CDR2 YYDKDF. The CDR3 numbers 13 residues from cysteine through phenylalanine. DNA was not recorded. The sequence came from a human donor in good health. Some clones in this sample may be carry-over from other donors' samples. Sequenced: naive CXCR3- CD8+ T cells from blood. The cell subset or site label, as the study defines it: CD45RO-CCR7+CD27+CD95- naive CD8+ T cells lacking CXCR3 (TNR3-). The chain is encoded by TRBV15 joined to TRBJ2-7. The CDR3 amino acid sequence is: CATSREDGYEQYF.